This entry is about one T cell receptor beta chain. Antigen unknown. A read error may produce the germline difference seen at one junction end. Primers included in the PCR were 60 Vbeta and 13 Jbeta primers. Generated by immunoSEQ multiplex PCR, the TCRdb table keeps only in-frame clones and is missing some. The table records 150,000 to 200,000 clones, approximately 86% of them present only once. The sample comes from a study of cytomegalovirus exposure and HLA in healthy donors. The CDR3 runs to 17 residues. CDR1 SSHAT and CDR2 FNYEAQ come from the germline V gene (reference sequence). Study-wide findings and caveats: In a later analysis, V- and J-gene trimming of beta chains associated with a DCLRE1C missense variant, replicated independently.

This clonotype was obtained from a woman aged 18-29 years in good health and CMV-seronegative. This rearrangement joins TRBV7-7 to TRBJ2-1; TRBD1 matches at 11 bases. The sequenced sample was PBMCs. The CDR3 DNA sequence: TGTGCTAGCAGCCCTGGGACAGGGGGACCTCCTTACAATGAGCAGTTCTTC. Its translation: CASSPGTGGPPYNEQFF.